The clone carrying this T cell receptor (beta chain) was seen ten or more times. Its specificity is not known. The sample is drawn from a study of T cells in Graves' hyperthyroidism and ophthalmopathy. Study-wide results and caveats: The model anticipated ophthalmopathy a median about 6.5 months pre-onset.

The germline CDR1 and CDR2 sequences are SEHNR and FQNEAQ (reference sequence). CDR3 length equals 14 residues. Trimming stripped 5 bases from V and 1 base from J, with 11 bases between. The TCR beta CDR3 regions underwent amplification using RNA transcripts as the source. TCR CDR3 underwent first-round RT-PCR with the HTBI primer set. TCRdb processed the multiplex PCR reads anew with MiXCR; each CDR3 protein has one entry. The repertoire includes approximately 620,000 distinct CDR3 sequences, roughly a sixth of them detected once, and 2.5% to 4% sits in the top ten. Clinicians diagnosed patients from clinical symptoms, serum thyroxine and TRAb, thyroid ultrasound and orbital computed tomography.

This sequence joins TRBV7-9 and TRBJ1-1; D unclear. Specimen: blood. This clonotype was sampled from a woman aged 40 to 49 with Graves' ophthalmopathy. The CDR3 sequence: CASSHGRENTEAFF. The CDR3 coding sequence is TGTGCCAGCAGCCACGGTCGGGAGAACACTGAAGCTTTCTTT.